This T cell receptor beta chain was captured in a study of T cell responses to AZD1222 COVID-19 vaccine. Libraries were prepared by immunoSEQ multiplex PCR; TCRdb keeps only in-frame clonotypes and omits some of them. This sample has 100,000 to 150,000 clones; around 86% occur once, and the top ten carry around 5.9%. Overall study results and limits: Among AZD1222 vaccinees, only 5 to 7 were seropositive at baseline. White British ancestry dominated among donors, who included more females, and clonal diversity was possibly underestimated. Nearly half of spike-specific TCRs reportedly go after variant regions that carry no mutations.

For this clone: The antigen is unknown.

The source was peripheral blood, collected on day 0 of AZD1222 vaccination. This receptor was obtained from an adult in good health.

The CDR3 sequence: CASRDTSSYEQYF. CDR3 nucleotide sequence: TGTGCCAGTCGGGACACCTCCTCCTACGAGCAGTACTTC. V is TRBV3-1 (or the pseudogene TRBV3-2) and J is TRBJ2-7, with D possibly matching TRBD1 (6 bases). V was trimmed by 9 bases and J by 0 bases, leaving 12 bases between them. CDR1 is LGHDT and CDR2 is YNNKEL in the germline V gene (reference sequence). The CDR3 runs to 13 residues.